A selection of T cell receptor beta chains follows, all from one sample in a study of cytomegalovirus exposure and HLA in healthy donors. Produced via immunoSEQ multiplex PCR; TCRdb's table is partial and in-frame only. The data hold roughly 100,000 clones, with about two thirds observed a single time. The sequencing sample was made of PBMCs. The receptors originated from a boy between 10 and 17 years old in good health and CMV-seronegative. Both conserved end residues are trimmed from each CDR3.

ATSWRGSGYEQY | TRBJ2-7 | TRBV2
ASSSTSGNYNEQF | TRBJ2-1 | TRBV7-3
ASSSRTGFEQY | TRBJ2-7 | TRBV27
ASSAKNGNTIY | TRBJ1-3 | TRBV9
ASRGGLAGGSDTQY | TRBJ2-3 | TRBV2
ASSGTGGNTEAF | TRBJ1-1 | TRBV5-6
ASSENRGLFEFDEQF | TRBJ2-1 | TRBV9
ASSRQGVSGNTIY | TRBJ1-3 | TRBV7-2
ASRLTGGNYGYT | TRBJ1-2 | TRBV5-4
ASRGVNTIY | TRBJ1-3 | TRBV6-5
AWSSTGAGANVLT | TRBJ2-6 | TRBV30
ASSYSLAHNEQF | TRBJ2-1 | TRBV6-5
ASSLSAGDYEQY | TRBJ2-7 | TRBV5-4
ASSLHLAGENNEQF | TRBJ2-1 | TRBV11-2
ASSPVFGNTEAF | TRBJ1-1 | TRBV18
ASSLTGYNEQF | TRBJ2-1 | TRBV7-3
ASSPPGREAYNEQF | TRBJ2-1 | TRBV18
ASSLDGTYEQY | TRBJ2-7 | TRBV5-1
ASSLGFSGRGGTDTQY | TRBJ2-3 | TRBV7-8
ATRWTRNYEQY | NA | TRBV11-2
SVLEENTEAF | TRBJ1-1 | TRBV29-1
ASSEFGGQTSNQPQH | TRBJ1-5 | TRBV2